The rows below give T cell receptor beta chains drawn from one sample of a study of blood T cell repertoires in COVID-19. Data came from immunoSEQ multiplex PCR; TCRdb stores just in-frame clones and leaves some out. The sample carries tens of thousands of clones, about nine tenths recorded once. The sample consisted of peripheral blood. The receptors here all came from a human donor in a cohort sampled during active COVID-19. Both conserved end residues are part of each CDR3. Fields, in order: J gene, D gene, clone size, V gene, CDR3 protein, CDR3 DNA. A D gene is named only where the DNA matches it firmly. The size field is filled for only some rows; it gives once, few, many or a size class.

J: TRBJ2-7
D: TRBD1
size: few
V: TRBV6-2/TRBV6-3
CDR3: CASSAMDRDYEQYF
DNA: TGTGCCAGCAGTGCTATGGACAGGGACTACGAGCAGTACTTC

J: TRBJ2-3
D: TRBD2
size: .
V: TRBV3-1/TRBV3-2
CDR3: CASSQVLAGPDTQYF
DNA: TGTGCCAGCAGCCAAGTACTAGCGGGACCAGATACGCAGTATTTT

J: TRBJ2-5
D: .
size: once
V: TRBV29-1
CDR3: CSVEGTRGEETQYF
DNA: TGCAGCGTTGAAGGGACTCGTGGTGAAGAGACCCAGTACTTC

J: TRBJ1-1
D: .
size: .
V: TRBV5-6
CDR3: CASSFRTKNTEAFF
DNA: TGTGCCAGCAGCTTCAGGACAAAGAACACTGAAGCTTTCTTT

J: TRBJ2-7
D: .
size: .
V: TRBV5-4
CDR3: CASSLRGAEEQYF
DNA: TGTGCCAGCAGCTTGCGGGGGGCGGAAGAGCAGTACTTC

J: TRBJ2-3
D: .
size: once
V: TRBV9
CDR3: CASSSTKQGASTDTQYF
DNA: TGTGCCAGCAGCAGCACAAAACAGGGCGCTAGCACAGATACGCAGTATTTT

J: TRBJ2-7
D: TRBD1
size: .
V: TRBV25-1
CDR3: CASRGTGGNYEQYF
DNA: TGTGCCAGCAGGGGGACAGGGGGCAACTACGAGCAGTACTTC

J: TRBJ2-1
D: TRBD2
size: .
V: TRBV6-5
CDR3: CASSSSGGDNEQFF
DNA: TGTGCCAGCAGTTCTAGCGGGGGAGACAATGAGCAGTTCTTC

J: TRBJ2-1
D: .
size: .
V: TRBV30
CDR3: CAWSVQFRDSNNEQFF
DNA: TGTGCCTGGAGTGTACAATTTAGGGACTCAAACAATGAGCAGTTCTTC

J: TRBJ2-5
D: TRBD2
size: .
V: TRBV24-1
CDR3: CATSVSGDVWETQYF
DNA: TGTGCCACCAGTGTTAGCGGGGACGTTTGGGAGACCCAGTACTTC

J: TRBJ1-1
D: TRBD1
size: once
V: TRBV5-6
CDR3: CASSPDRGKTEAFF
DNA: TGTGCCAGCAGCCCCGACAGGGGGAAAACTGAAGCTTTCTTT

J: TRBJ1-4
D: .
size: .
V: TRBV6-6
CDR3: CASSKPGTRNEKLFF
DNA: TGTGCCAGCAGCAAACCGGGAACCCGTAATGAAAAACTGTTTTTT

J: TRBJ2-7
D: .
size: .
V: TRBV7-9
CDR3: CASSGGGSSYEQYF
DNA: TGTGCCAGCAGCGGGGGCGGCAGCTCCTACGAGCAGTACTTC

J: TRBJ1-2
D: .
size: .
V: TRBV7-2
CDR3: CASSQQTAGYGYTF
DNA: TGTGCCAGCAGCCAACAAACGGCGGGCTATGGCTACACCTTC

J: TRBJ1-2
D: TRBD1
size: once
V: TRBV5-1
CDR3: CASSLDGTGVEYGYTF
DNA: TGCGCCAGCAGCTTGGATGGGACAGGGGTGGAGTATGGCTACACCTTC

J: TRBJ2-3
D: TRBD2
size: .
V: TRBV27
CDR3: CASSLRRLAGAANTDTQYF
DNA: TGTGCCAGCAGTTTACGCCGACTAGCGGGGGCCGCTAACACAGATACGCAGTATTTT

J: TRBJ2-7
D: TRBD1
size: .
V: TRBV27
CDR3: CASSPSTGGEQYF
DNA: TGTGCCAGCAGTCCCTCGACAGGGGGCGAGCAGTACTTC

J: TRBJ2-7
D: TRBD1
size: .
V: TRBV6-1
CDR3: CASSGQGVDLLYEQYF
DNA: TGTGCCAGCAGTGGGCAGGGGGTTGACCTACTCTACGAGCAGTACTTC

J: TRBJ1-2
D: TRBD1
size: .
V: TRBV4-2
CDR3: CASSQVGQRKGYTF
DNA: TGTGCCAGCAGCCAAGTGGGACAGCGAAAGGGCTACACCTTC

J: TRBJ2-1
D: .
size: .
V: TRBV28
CDR3: CASSSGLLGFF
DNA: TGTGCCAGCAGTTCAGGACTGCTTGGGTTCTTC

J: TRBJ1-1
D: TRBD1
size: .
V: TRBV18
CDR3: CASSRETGTTEAFF
DNA: TGTGCCAGCTCGCGCGAGACAGGGACCACTGAAGCTTTCTTT

J: TRBJ1-2
D: TRBD1
size: .
V: TRBV2
CDR3: CASSPRTGPYGYTF
DNA: TGTGCCAGCAGTCCTCGGACAGGGCCCTATGGCTACACCTTC

J: TRBJ1-2
D: .
size: few
V: TRBV27
CDR3: CASSLLAGPNYGYTF
DNA: TGTGCCAGCAGTTTATTAGCGGGTCCAAACTATGGCTACACCTTC

J: TRBJ2-5
D: TRBD2
size: .
V: TRBV9
CDR3: CASSPAGQGTQYF
DNA: TGTGCCAGCAGCCCAGCGGGGCAAGGGACCCAGTACTTC

J: TRBJ1-1
D: .
size: once
V: TRBV7-9
CDR3: CASSPPLAVNTEAFF
DNA: TGTGCCAGCAGCCCGCCATTGGCAGTGAACACTGAAGCTTTCTTT

J: TRBJ1-6
D: .
size: .
V: TRBV18
CDR3: CASSPRTAQSSYNSPLHF
DNA: TGTGCCAGCTCACCAAGGACAGCGCAGAGCTCCTATAATTCACCCCTCCACTTT

J: TRBJ1-2
D: .
size: .
V: TRBV4-1
CDR3: CASSQVGGARDGYTF
DNA: TGCGCCAGCAGCCAAGTTGGTGGGGCTCGGGATGGCTACACCTTC

J: TRBJ2-1
D: TRBD1
size: .
V: TRBV9
CDR3: CASSRLTGSSSYNEQFF
DNA: TGTGCCAGCAGCAGACTGACAGGGTCAAGCTCCTACAATGAGCAGTTCTTC

J: TRBJ2-1
D: TRBD1
size: .
V: TRBV19
CDR3: CASSIGPGGWGEQFF
DNA: TGTGCCAGTAGTATAGGGCCAGGGGGCTGGGGTGAGCAGTTCTTC

J: TRBJ2-7
D: .
size: .
V: TRBV15
CDR3: CATSSGRRVEQYF
DNA: TGTGCCACCAGCAGTGGGCGCCGTGTCGAGCAGTACTTC

J: TRBJ1-5
D: .
size: .
V: TRBV29-1
CDR3: CSVWGGIGQPQHF
DNA: TGCAGCGTTTGGGGGGGGATTGGTCAGCCCCAGCATTTT

J: TRBJ2-7
D: TRBD2
size: .
V: TRBV7-9
CDR3: CASSWSGTSSSYEQYF
DNA: TGTGCCAGCAGCTGGTCCGGGACTAGCTCCTCCTACGAGCAGTACTTC

J: TRBJ2-1
D: TRBD1
size: .
V: TRBV19
CDR3: CASTGQGYEQFF
DNA: TGTGCCAGTACCGGACAGGGCTATGAGCAGTTCTTC

J: TRBJ2-1
D: TRBD2
size: .
V: TRBV3-1/TRBV3-2
CDR3: CASSQEASGGPRGEQFF
DNA: TGTGCCAGCAGCCAAGAAGCTAGCGGAGGCCCCCGTGGGGAGCAGTTCTTC

J: TRBJ2-2
D: .
size: .
V: TRBV18
CDR3: CASSPAAHRELFF
DNA: TGTGCCAGCTCACCAGCAGCGCATCGGGAGCTGTTTTTT

J: TRBJ2-7
D: .
size: few
V: TRBV27
CDR3: CASRSTGGRGEQYF
DNA: TGTGCCAGCCGAAGCACGGGGGGCCGTGGAGAGCAGTACTTC

J: TRBJ2-1
D: .
size: .
V: TRBV7-8
CDR3: CASSLLRRREQFF
DNA: TGTGCCAGCAGCTTACTCCGCAGGCGCGAGCAGTTCTTC

J: TRBJ1-1
D: .
size: .
V: TRBV7-8
CDR3: CASSLGGDTEAFF
DNA: TGTGCCAGCAGCTTAGGAGGCGACACTGAAGCTTTCTTT

J: TRBJ2-7
D: TRBD1
size: .
V: TRBV5-1
CDR3: CASRNYRGAYEQYF
DNA: TGCGCCAGCAGAAACTACAGGGGGGCCTACGAGCAGTACTTC